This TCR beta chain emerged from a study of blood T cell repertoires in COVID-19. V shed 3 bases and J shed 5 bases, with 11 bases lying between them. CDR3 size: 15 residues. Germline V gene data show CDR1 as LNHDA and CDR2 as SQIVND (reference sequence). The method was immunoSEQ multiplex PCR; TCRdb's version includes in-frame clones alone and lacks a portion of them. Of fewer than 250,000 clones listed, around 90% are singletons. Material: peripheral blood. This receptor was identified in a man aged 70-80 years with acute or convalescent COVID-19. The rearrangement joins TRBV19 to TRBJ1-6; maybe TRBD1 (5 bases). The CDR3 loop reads CASSMQARDNSPLHF. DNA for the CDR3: TGTGCCAGTAGTATGCAGGCCAGGGATAATTCACCCCTCCACTTT.